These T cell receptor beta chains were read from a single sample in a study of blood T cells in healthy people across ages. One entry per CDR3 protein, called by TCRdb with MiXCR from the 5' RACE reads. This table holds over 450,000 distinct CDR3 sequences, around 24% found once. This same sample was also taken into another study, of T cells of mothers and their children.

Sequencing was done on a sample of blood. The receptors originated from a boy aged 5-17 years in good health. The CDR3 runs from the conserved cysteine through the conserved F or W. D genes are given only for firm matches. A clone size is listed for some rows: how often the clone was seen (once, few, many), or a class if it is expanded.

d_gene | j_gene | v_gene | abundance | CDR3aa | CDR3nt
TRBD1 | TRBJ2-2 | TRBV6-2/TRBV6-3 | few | CASSGQGINTGELFF | TGTGCCAGCAGCGGACAGGGAATTAACACCGGGGAGCTGTTTTTT
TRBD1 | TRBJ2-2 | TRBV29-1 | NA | CSATIIRQGGDTGELFF | TGCAGCGCAACCATCATAAGACAGGGCGGAGACACCGGGGAGCTGTTTTTT
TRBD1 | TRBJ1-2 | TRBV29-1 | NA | CSVAGQGAPLGYGYTF | TGCAGCGTTGCAGGGCAGGGGGCGCCTTTAGGCTATGGCTACACCTTC
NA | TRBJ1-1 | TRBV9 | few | CASSVVEGPAFF | TGTGCCAGCAGCGTAGTGGAAGGGCCCGCTTTCTTT
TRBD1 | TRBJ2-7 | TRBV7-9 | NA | CASSFPGTETYEQYF | TGTGCCAGCAGCTTTCCCGGGACAGAGACCTACGAGCAGTACTTC
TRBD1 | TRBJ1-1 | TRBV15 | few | CATSRGRTGMDTEAFF | TGTGCCACCAGCAGAGGGAGGACAGGGATGGACACTGAAGCTTTCTTT
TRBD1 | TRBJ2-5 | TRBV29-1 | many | CSVEGTGRGETQYF | TGCAGCGTTGAGGGGACAGGGCGCGGAGAGACCCAGTACTTC
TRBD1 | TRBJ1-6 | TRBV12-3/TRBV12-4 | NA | CASSFQGERSPLHF | TGTGCCAGCAGTTTCCAGGGGGAACGTTCACCCCTCCACTTT
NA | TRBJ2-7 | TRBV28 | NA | CASSLWRDSNYEQYF | TGTGCCAGCAGTTTATGGAGGGACTCTAACTACGAGCAGTACTTC
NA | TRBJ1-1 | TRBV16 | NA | CASSPIVTANTEAFF | TGTGCCAGCAGCCCCATTGTGACAGCGAACACTGAAGCTTTCTTT
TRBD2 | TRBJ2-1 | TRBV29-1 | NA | CSVEGEGLAGFYNEQFF | TGCAGTGTTGAAGGAGAGGGACTAGCTGGTTTCTACAATGAGCAGTTCTTC
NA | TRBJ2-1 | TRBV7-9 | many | CASSLAVGAYNEQFF | TGTGCCAGCAGCTTAGCCGTAGGGGCTTACAATGAGCAGTTCTTC
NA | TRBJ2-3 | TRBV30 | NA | CAWSVLRVPTDTQYF | TGTGCCTGGAGTGTACTGAGGGTTCCCACAGATACGCAGTATTTT
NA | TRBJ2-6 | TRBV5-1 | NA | CASSLEGGSGANVLTF | TGCGCCAGCAGCTTGGAGGGTGGCTCTGGGGCCAACGTCCTGACTTTC
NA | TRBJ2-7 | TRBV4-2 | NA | CASSRPERSSYEQYF | TGTGCCAGCAGTCGCCCGGAGCGGAGCTCCTACGAGCAGTACTTC
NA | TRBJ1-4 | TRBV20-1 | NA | CSAPREKLFF | TGCAGTGCCCCCCGCGAAAAACTGTTTTTT
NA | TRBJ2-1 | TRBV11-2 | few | CASSSRQDPYNEQFF | TGTGCCAGCAGCTCGCGTCAGGACCCCTACAATGAGCAGTTCTTC
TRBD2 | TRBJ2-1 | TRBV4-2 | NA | CASSQEPPSTSGRIRLFF | TGTGCCAGCAGCCAAGAGCCCCCGTCGACTAGCGGGAGGATTAGGCTGTTCTTC
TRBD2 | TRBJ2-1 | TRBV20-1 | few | CSAHHPAGGNEQFF | TGCAGTGCCCACCACCCAGCGGGGGGGAATGAGCAGTTCTTC
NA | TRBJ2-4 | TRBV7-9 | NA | CASSLYFGQGFAKNIQYF | TGTGCCAGCAGCTTATATTTTGGTCAGGGGTTTGCCAAAAACATTCAGTACTTC
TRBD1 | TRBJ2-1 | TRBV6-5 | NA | CASSSPGTGYYEQFF | TGTGCCAGCAGTTCGCCCGGGACAGGGTATTATGAGCAGTTCTTC
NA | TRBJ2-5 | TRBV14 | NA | CASSQAGALSTETQYF | TGTGCCAGCAGCCAAGCAGGGGCTTTGTCGACGGAGACCCAGTACTTC
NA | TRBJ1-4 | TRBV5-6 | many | CASSWGPLQLSGEKLFF | TGTGCCAGCAGCTGGGGACCTCTCCAGCTAAGTGGTGAAAAACTGTTTTTT
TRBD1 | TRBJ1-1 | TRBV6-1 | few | CASRPRQGMNTEAFF | TGTGCCAGCAGGCCTCGACAGGGGATGAACACTGAAGCTTTCTTT
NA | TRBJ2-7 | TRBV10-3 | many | CAISDLQGSYEQYF | TGTGCCATCAGTGACTTGCAGGGCTCCTACGAGCAGTACTTC
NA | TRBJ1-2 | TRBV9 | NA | CASSVATENYGYTF | TGTGCCAGCAGCGTAGCGACGGAGAACTATGGCTACACCTTC
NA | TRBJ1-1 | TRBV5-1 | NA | CASSLAVGTDTEAFF | TGCGCCAGCAGCCTTGCGGTAGGGACGGACACTGAAGCTTTCTTT
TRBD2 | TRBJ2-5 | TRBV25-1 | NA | CASSNSSGLAGSQETQYF | TGTGCCAGCAGCAACTCCTCCGGACTAGCGGGGAGCCAAGAGACCCAGTACTTC
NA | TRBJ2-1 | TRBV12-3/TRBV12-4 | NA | CASSLALVQFF | TGTGCCAGCAGCTTGGCGTTGGTGCAGTTCTTC
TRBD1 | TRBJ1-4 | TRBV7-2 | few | CASSPPGQGYEKLFF | TGTGCCAGCAGCCCCCCGGGACAGGGGTATGAAAAACTGTTTTTT
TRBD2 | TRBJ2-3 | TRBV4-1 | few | CASSQGTLAGGRTDTQYF | TGCGCCAGCAGCCAAGGGACTCTAGCGGGGGGCCGCACAGATACGCAGTATTTT
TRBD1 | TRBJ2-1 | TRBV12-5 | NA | CVSGAGTGGYNEQFF | TGTGTTAGTGGAGCCGGGACAGGGGGCTACAATGAGCAGTTCTTC
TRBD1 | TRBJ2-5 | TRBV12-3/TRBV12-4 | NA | CASSPGQWAQETQYF | TGTGCCAGCAGTCCGGGACAGTGGGCGCAAGAGACCCAGTACTTC
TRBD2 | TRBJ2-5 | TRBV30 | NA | CAWMGGGRARFF | TGTGCCTGGATGGGCGGCGGGAGGGCCCGGTTCTTC
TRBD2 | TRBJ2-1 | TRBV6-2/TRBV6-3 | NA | CASSYSGEGYNEQFF | TGTGCCAGCAGTTACTCGGGGGAGGGATACAATGAGCAGTTCTTC
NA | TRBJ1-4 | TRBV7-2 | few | CASSLVGVRSTNEKLFF | TGTGCCAGCAGCTTAGTTGGGGTTCGTTCAACTAATGAAAAACTGTTTTTT
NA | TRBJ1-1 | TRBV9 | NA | CASSVEGNTEALF | TGTGCCAGCAGCGTAGAGGGGAACACTGAAGCTCTCTTT
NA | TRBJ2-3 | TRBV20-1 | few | CSARRKNTQYF | TGCAGTGCTAGAAGGAAAAATACGCAGTATTTT
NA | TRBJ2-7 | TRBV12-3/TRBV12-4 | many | CASAREDYEQYF | TGTGCCAGCGCCAGGGAAGACTACGAGCAGTACTTC
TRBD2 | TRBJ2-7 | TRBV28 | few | CASSLGGAGLGYEQYF | TGTGCCAGCAGTTTGGGGGGAGCGGGGCTCGGCTACGAGCAGTACTTC
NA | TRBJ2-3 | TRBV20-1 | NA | CSAERRLVVSADTQYF | TGCAGTGCTGAGCGGAGACTAGTAGTAAGCGCAGATACGCAGTATTTT
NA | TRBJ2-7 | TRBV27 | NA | CASSLAPTTEQYF | TGTGCCAGCAGTTTAGCCCCCACGACCGAGCAGTACTTC
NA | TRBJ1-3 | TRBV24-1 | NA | CATSQGPGNTIYF | TGTGCCACCAGTCAGGGTCCTGGAAACACCATATATTTT
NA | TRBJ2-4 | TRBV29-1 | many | CSVGVAAKNIQYF | TGCAGCGTTGGGGTAGCGGCCAAAAACATTCAGTACTTC
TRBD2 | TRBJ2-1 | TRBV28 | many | CASSLAGTSGPEQFF | TGTGCCAGCAGTTTAGCCGGGACTAGCGGACCTGAGCAGTTCTTC
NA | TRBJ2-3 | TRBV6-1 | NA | CASSENVDTQYF | TGTGCCAGCAGTGAAAACGTCGATACGCAGTATTTT
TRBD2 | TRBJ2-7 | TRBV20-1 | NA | CSARLAGDYGQYF | TGCAGTGCTAGACTAGCGGGTGACTACGGGCAGTACTTC
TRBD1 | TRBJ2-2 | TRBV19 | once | CASSSGQVSIGELFF | TGTGCCAGTAGTTCCGGACAGGTCAGCATCGGGGAGCTGTTTTTT
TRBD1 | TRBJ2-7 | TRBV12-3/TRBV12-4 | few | CASSLSGGIWNEQYF | TGTGCCAGCAGCTTGTCAGGGGGCATTTGGAACGAGCAGTACTTC
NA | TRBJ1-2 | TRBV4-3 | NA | CASSQDGTHGYTF | TGCGCCAGCAGCCAAGACGGGACCCATGGCTACACCTTC
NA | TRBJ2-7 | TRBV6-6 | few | CASGTLDEQYF | TGTGCCAGCGGGACTCTGGACGAGCAGTACTTC
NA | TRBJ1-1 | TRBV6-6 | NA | CASYTTTGNTEAFF | TGTGCCAGCTATACGACCACAGGGAACACTGAAGCTTTCTTT
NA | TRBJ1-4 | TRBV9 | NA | CASSGDPLGGLREKLFF | TGTGCCAGCAGCGGAGATCCTCTGGGGGGATTGCGTGAAAAACTGTTTTTT
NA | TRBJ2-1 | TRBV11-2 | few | CASSLVRGAYNEQFF | TGTGCCAGCAGCTTAGTTCGCGGGGCCTACAATGAGCAGTTCTTC
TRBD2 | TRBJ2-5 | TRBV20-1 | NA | CSAVRTSGDLRAQYF | TGCAGTGCCGTCCGGACTAGCGGGGACCTCCGGGCCCAGTACTTC
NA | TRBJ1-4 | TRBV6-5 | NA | CASSYRAANEKLFF | TGTGCCAGCAGTTACAGGGCCGCTAATGAAAAACTGTTTTTT